This T cell receptor (beta chain) was recorded in a study of blood T cell repertoires in COVID-19. Whole-study context: COVID-19 samples, acute and convalescent, were from the United States, Italy and Spain. From T cells, B-cell-depleted T cells, or PBMCs came the material, which was cDNA or gDNA.

Comment on this clone: One end of the junction varies from germline; a read error may be responsible.

The authors' processing: Quantification of nucleated cells was approximated via reference gene primer amplification. Sequencing used immunoSEQ multiplex PCR; TCRdb keeps in-frame clones, though not all of them. D and trimming come from the DNA, and the V and J calls and clone size come from that table. The sample lists under 200,000 clones, roughly 84% seen once, with around 8.4% in the top ten. Germline loops: CDR1 DFQATT, CDR2 SNEGSKA (reference sequence). This CDR3 spans 10 amino acids. This receptor was obtained from a woman of 80 years or more with active or convalescent COVID-19. The chain joins TRBV20-1 to TRBJ2-1; 7 bases agree with TRBD1. The sequencing input was peripheral blood. CDR3 sequence: CSARRDRALF. CDR3 coding DNA: TGCAGTGCGCGAAGAGACAGGGCCCTCTTC.